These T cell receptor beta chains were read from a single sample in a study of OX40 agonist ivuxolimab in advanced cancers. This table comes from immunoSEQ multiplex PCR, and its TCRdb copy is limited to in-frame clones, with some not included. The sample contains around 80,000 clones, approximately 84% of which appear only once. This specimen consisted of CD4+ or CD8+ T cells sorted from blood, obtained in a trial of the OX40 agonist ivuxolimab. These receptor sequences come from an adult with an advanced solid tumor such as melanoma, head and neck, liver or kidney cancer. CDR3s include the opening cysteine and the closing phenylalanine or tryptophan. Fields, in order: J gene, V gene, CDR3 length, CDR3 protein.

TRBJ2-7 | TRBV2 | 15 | CASSRGGQVSYEQYF
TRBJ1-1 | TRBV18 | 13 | CASSYQGATEAFF
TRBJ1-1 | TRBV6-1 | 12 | CAIRPDSTEAFF
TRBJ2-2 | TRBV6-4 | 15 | CASSARTANTGELFF
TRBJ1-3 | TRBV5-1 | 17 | CASSTGTGISSGNTIYF
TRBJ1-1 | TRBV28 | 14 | CASTLGTGITEAFF
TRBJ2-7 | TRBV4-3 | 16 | CASSWGLGRDSYEQYF
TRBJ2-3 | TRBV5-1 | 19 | CASSLGLAGGLPGTDTQYF
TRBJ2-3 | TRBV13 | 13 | CASSLEQPRAQYF
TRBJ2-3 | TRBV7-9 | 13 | CASSSYRTDTQYF
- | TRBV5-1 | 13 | CASSVQGDYEQYF
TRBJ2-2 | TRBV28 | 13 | CASRLAGSGELFF
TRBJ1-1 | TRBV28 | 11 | CASSGGTEAFF
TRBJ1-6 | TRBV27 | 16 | CASMPGWTTYNSPLHF
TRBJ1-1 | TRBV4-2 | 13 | CASSQRSNTEAFF
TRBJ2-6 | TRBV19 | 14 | CASSQGAGANVLTF
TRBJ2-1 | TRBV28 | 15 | CASTSWTSGGNEQFF
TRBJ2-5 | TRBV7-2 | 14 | CASSSRATQETQYF
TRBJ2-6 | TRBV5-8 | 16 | CASSPGHYSGANVLTF
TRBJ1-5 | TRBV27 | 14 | CASSLQGGNQPQHF
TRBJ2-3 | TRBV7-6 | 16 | CASSFLRRYPPDTQYF
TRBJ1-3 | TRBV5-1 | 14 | CASSLGVSSNTIYF
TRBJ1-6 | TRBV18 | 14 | CASSKDRDNSPLHF
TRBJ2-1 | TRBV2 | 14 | CASSAGRFGGEQFF
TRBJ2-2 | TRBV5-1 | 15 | CASKWDGLRTGELFF
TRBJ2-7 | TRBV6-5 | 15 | CASRPRDRGSYEQYF
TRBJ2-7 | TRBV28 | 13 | CASSSRPTYEQYF
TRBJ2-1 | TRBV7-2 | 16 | CASSFTGVRPYNEQFF
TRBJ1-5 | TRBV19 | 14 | CASSMLHPNQPQHF
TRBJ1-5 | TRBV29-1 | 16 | CSGRTDRASSNQPQHF
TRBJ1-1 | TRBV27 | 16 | CASSFASLAGGTEAFF
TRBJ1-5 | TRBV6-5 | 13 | CASSLRGNQPQHF
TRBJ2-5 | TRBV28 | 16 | CASSLWQGLSRETQYF
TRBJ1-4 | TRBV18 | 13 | CASSDWVNEKLFF
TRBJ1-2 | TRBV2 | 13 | CASSQGNNYGYTF
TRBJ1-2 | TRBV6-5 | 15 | CASRHTGTGDGGYTF
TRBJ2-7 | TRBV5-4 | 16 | CASSRDPWEATYEQYF
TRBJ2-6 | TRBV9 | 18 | CASSVARTGGSGANVLTF
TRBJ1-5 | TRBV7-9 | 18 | CASSIGQGGGVSNQPQHF
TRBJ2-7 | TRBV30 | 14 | CAWSPGTGVYEQYF
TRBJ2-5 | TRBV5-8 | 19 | CASSLFLLASRGAQETQYF
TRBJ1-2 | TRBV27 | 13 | CASSFTGGAGYTF
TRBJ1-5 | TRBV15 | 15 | CATSREVRAIQPQHF